These 23 T cell receptor beta chains were sequenced from one sample in a study of blood T cells in healthy people across ages. Next came a second PCR, run for about 6 to 12 cycles, which used a sample-barcoded 5' primer along with a J-beta primer mix. TCRdb fed the 5' RACE reads into MiXCR, producing one record per CDR3 protein. The sample lists approximately 760,000 distinct CDR3 sequences; 25% were seen once. These data were also filed under a second study, of T cells of mothers and their children.

Sequenced material: blood. Receptors originate from a boy aged 5-17 years in good health.

This clonotype was counted between two and nine times. V is TRBV4-2 and J is TRBJ2-1, with 10 nucleotides matching TRBD2. The V and J ends lost 3 bases and 4 bases, in that order; junction bases with no gene match: 6. Germline-derived CDR1 and CDR2 are LGHNA and YNFKEQ. The CDR3 contains 16 residues. The CDR3 DNA reads as TGTGCCAGCAGCCAGCTCGGGACTAGCGTTTACAATGAGCAGTTCTTC. Its protein is CASSQLGTSVYNEQFF.

The rearrangement joins TRBV7-9 to TRBJ1-1, with D possibly TRBD1 on 6 matching bases. The germline V gene encodes CDR1 SEHNR and CDR2 FQNEAQ (reference sequence). The ends were cut back, 1 base at V and 11 bases at J, with 11 bases in the middle. This CDR3 spans 12 amino acids. The CDR3 protein is CASSLEGGRAFF. For the CDR3, the DNA is TGTGCCAGCAGCTTAGAGGGGGGAAGGGCTTTCTTT.

The chain uses TRBV5-6 and TRBJ2-5; 7 bases map to TRBD1. This CDR3 comprises 16 residues. V shed 4 bases and J 5 bases; nucleotides not matched to a gene: 14. Per germline, CDR1 SGHDT and CDR2 YYEEEE. CDR3 DNA sequence: TGTGCCAGCAGCCCAGGGGGTCTGGCAGGGGATGAGACCCAGTACTTC. As protein: CASSPGGLAGDETQYF.

The chain recombines TRBV19 with TRBJ2-7; TRBD2 aligns across 11 bases. This CDR3 region has 15 residues. Per germline, CDR1 LNHDA and CDR2 SQIVND (reference sequence). The trim removed 4 bases at V and 7 bases at J, leaving 9 bases unmatched. In nucleotides, the CDR3 is TGTGCCAGTAGTACTATAGCGGGAGGGCCATGGGAGCAGTACTTC. Encoded protein: CASSTIAGGPWEQYF.

This clonotype was seen more than once but under ten times. CDR3 nucleotide sequence: TGCGCCAGCAGCCACCCCGGACAGGGGGCTGGGGAGCAGTACTTC. It codes for CASSHPGQGAGEQYF. The chain is built from TRBV4-1 and TRBJ2-7; 11 bases are shared with TRBD1. Germline-derived CDR1 and CDR2 are MGHRA and YSYEKL. V gave up 3 bases and J gave up 7 bases; unmatched junction bases: 8. This CDR3 has 15 residues.

The CDR3 nucleotides are TGTGCCAGCAGTTTCCCGGGACAGGGGGTGGGCGCTTTCTTT. Translating gives CASSFPGQGVGAFF. V is TRBV28 and J is TRBJ1-1; 11 positions match TRBD1. J was trimmed by 11 bases and V by 3 bases; bases with no gene match: 8. The CDR3 covers 14 residues. Germline V gene lookup returns CDR1 MDHEN and CDR2 SYDVKM.

The rearrangement links TRBV7-2 to TRBJ2-1; D is perhaps TRBD1 or TRBD2 (6 bases each). Trimming removed 7 bases at V and 10 bases at J, with 17 bases between. Germline values: CDR1 SGHTA, CDR2 FQGNSA. This CDR3 is 13 amino acids long. In DNA form, the CDR3 reads TGTGCCAGCAAGTCAGGGGCTAGCGTCGAGCAGTTCTTC. Its translation: CASKSGASVEQFF.

The rearrangement uses TRBV11-2 and TRBJ2-1, with 7 bases that match TRBD2. This CDR3 has 16 amino acids. Germline V CDR1 and CDR2: SGHAT, FQNNGV. The V segment lost 3 bases and the J segment 3 bases; nucleotides outside the gene matches: 8. For the CDR3, the DNA is TGTGCCAGCAGCTTCAGACAGCGGGGCTACTACAATGAGCAGTTCTTC. This encodes CASSFRQRGYYNEQFF.

The J gene is TRBJ1-1, the V gene TRBV18; 7 positions agree with TRBD1. This CDR3 contains 15 residues. Germline V gene lookup returns CDR1 KGHSH and CDR2 LQKENI. V shed 3 bases, J shed 4 bases, and the junction held 8 bases outside the gene matches. CDR3 amino acids: CASSPGRTGVTEAFF. DNA of the CDR3: TGTGCCAGCTCACCCGGCAGGACAGGCGTCACTGAAGCTTTCTTT.

This clonotype was observed a handful of times. The CDR3 loop reads CASSLSGSSEQYF. CDR3 DNA: TGTGCCAGCAGTCTTAGCGGGAGCTCCGAGCAGTACTTC. J is TRBJ2-5 and V is TRBV27; 9 nucleotides match TRBD2. The J call may be wrong; the DNA end is better matched by TRBJ2-7. Germline V CDR1 and CDR2: MNHEY, SMNVEV (reference sequence). The length of the CDR3 is 13 residues.

V gene TRBV12-3 or TRBV12-4 combines with J gene TRBJ2-7; 8 bases map to TRBD1. The CDR3 is 14 residues long. Trimming removed 3 bases from V and 5 bases from J; junction bases left unmatched: 6. The CDR3 DNA reads as TGTGCCAGCAGTTTGGACAGGGTAATCAACGAGCAGTACTTC. It translates to CASSLDRVINEQYF.

The chain uses TRBV28 and TRBJ2-5; 12 bases match TRBD2. The J call may be mistaken, given a closer DNA end match to TRBJ2-1. Germline V CDR1 and CDR2: MDHEN, SYDVKM. The CDR3 length is 16 residues. Here the CDR3 reads CASSSYTSGGYNEQFF. The DNA of the CDR3 is TGTGCCAGCAGTTCCTATACTAGCGGGGGGTACAATGAGCAGTTCTTC.

In the case of this clonotype: This may be a read error: a much more frequent sequence differs by one nucleotide. The rearrangement joins TRBV27 to TRBJ1-6; TRBD1 aligns across 8 bases. Germline V gene data show CDR1 as MNHEY and CDR2 as SMNVEV (reference sequence). The CDR3 runs 14 residues. V shed 5 bases, J shed 18 bases, and the junction held 15 bases outside the gene matches. CDR3 bases: TGTGCCAGCAGTCCTTGGACAGGGAGTATGGCCCCCCACTTT. Translation: CASSPWTGSMAPHF.

This rearrangement joins TRBV12-3 or TRBV12-4 to TRBJ1-3; D not resolved. The CDR3 runs 14 residues. The V gene lost 6 bases and the J gene lost 0 bases, with 9 bases spanning the gap. The CDR3 region is CASRRRSSGNTIYF. CDR3 in DNA: TGTGCCAGCAGGCGCCGCAGCTCTGGAAACACCATATATTTT.

V gene TRBV29-1 combines with J gene TRBJ2-7; tentatively, D is TRBD1 (5 bases). The CDR3 is 14 residues long. V was shortened by 5 bases and J by 0 bases, with 14 bases between the two germline ends. Germline CDR1 and CDR2: SQVTM and ANQGSEA. CDR3 sequence reads: CSVLDSYLSYEQYF. The CDR3 DNA reads TGCAGCGTTCTAGACAGCTACCTCTCCTACGAGCAGTACTTC.

The sample holds a few counts of this clonotype. The chain recombines TRBV9 with TRBJ2-7, with D perhaps TRBD1 (6 bases). The J call may be faulty, since TRBJ2-1 better matches the DNA end. The CDR3 loop spans 15 amino acids. The germline gives CDR1 SGDLS, CDR2 YYNGEE. The CDR3 nucleotides read TGTGCCAGCAGCCCCGGGACACACAATTACAATGAGCAGTTCTTC. Translation: CASSPGTHNYNEQFF.

The chain carries TRBV12-3 or TRBV12-4 and TRBJ2-3; the D is unclear. CDR3 length equals 15 residues. V lost 2 bases and J lost 0, with 9 bases in between. CDR3 in amino acids: CASSLTAISTDTQYF. The DNA of the CDR3 is TGTGCCAGCAGTTTAACCGCGATTAGCACAGATACGCAGTATTTT.

This sequence joins TRBV20-1 and TRBJ2-1; 7 bases align to TRBD2. The CDR3 is 13 residues long. CDR1 is DFQATT and CDR2 is SNEGSKA in the germline V gene (reference sequence). The trim removed 6 bases at V and 6 bases at J, leaving 8 bases unmatched. The CDR3 DNA follows: TGCAGTGCCGGCGGGGGAGGAGCCAATGAGCAGTTCTTC. This sequence encodes CSAGGGGANEQFF.

The rearrangement links TRBV6-2 or TRBV6-3 to TRBJ2-7; D gene unclear. In germline, CDR1 is MNHEY, CDR2 SVGEGT. V was trimmed by 8 bases and J by 2 bases, leaving 16 bases between them. This CDR3 comprises 14 residues. The CDR3 reads CASRVQMGTYEQYF. DNA for the CDR3: TGTGCCAGCCGGGTTCAGATGGGAACCTACGAGCAGTACTTC.

In its sample, this clonotype was seen a few times. The chain links TRBV21-1 to TRBJ2-6; the table's D call TRBD1 went unverified against the DNA. TRBV21-1 is termed a pseudogene. The CDR3 consists of 21 residues. The CDR3 DNA reads TGTGCCAGCAGCGATCACAGGGTTACGACGCCCCACACGGCTGGGGCCAACGTCCTGACTTTC. Protein product: CASSDHRVTTPHTAGANVLTF.

The CDR3 DNA sequence: TGTGCCAGCAGACCCCCGACAGGGCACACCGGGGAGCTGTTTTTT. Translating gives CASRPPTGHTGELFF. The V gene is TRBV28, the J gene TRBJ2-2, with 7 bases identical to TRBD1. In germline, CDR1 is MDHEN, CDR2 SYDVKM. The CDR3 extends over 15 amino acids. After removal of 6 bases from V and 3 bases from J, the junction contained 7 bases not matched to a gene.

The V call is TRBV28, the J call TRBJ2-7; a weak D match, TRBD2 (6 bases). The germline V gene encodes CDR1 MDHEN and CDR2 SYDVKM. The CDR3 loop spans 14 amino acids. V was trimmed by 6 bases and J by 0 bases, leaving 12 bases between them. The CDR3 DNA reads as TGTGCCAGCAGGAGCCGGGAGAGCTCCTACGAGCAGTACTTC. Protein: CASRSRESSYEQYF. Full variable domain (remainder filled in from reference TRBV28 and TRBJ2-7): DVKVTQSSRYLVKRTGEKVFLECVQDMDHENMFWYRQDPGLGLRLIYFSYDVKMKEKGDIPEGYSVSREKKERFSLILESASTNQTSMYLCASRSRESSYEQYFGPGTRLTVT.

This clonotype was recorded a few times. The CDR3 loop reads CASSPLGLAGVVGTDTQYF. The CDR3 DNA is TGTGCCAGCAGCCCGCTGGGACTAGCGGGAGTGGTAGGGACAGATACGCAGTATTTT. This sequence joins TRBV7-2 and TRBJ2-3; 14 bases fit TRBD2. This CDR3 region has 19 residues. Germline CDR1 SGHTA, CDR2 FQGNSA. Unmatched junction bases numbered 13, after V lost 5 bases and J lost 3 bases.